A single sample gave rise to the 12 T cell receptor beta chains below, sequenced in a study of neurological immune-mediated disorders. MiXCR, applied by TCRdb to the 5' RACE reads, yields one record per CDR3 protein. The table records about 55,000 distinct CDR3 sequences, over 3.5% of them present only once. Input material: PBMCs. These receptors were taken from a man between 60 and 75 years old with multiple sclerosis.

In this sample, this clonotype turned up many times. This chain uses TRBV12-3 or TRBV12-4 with TRBJ1-1; possibly TRBD1 for D (5 bases). The CDR3 covers 13 residues. V dropped 4 bases and J dropped 0 bases, with 6 bases sitting between them. The CDR3 loop is CASSSTVNTEAFF. CDR3 bases: TGTGCCAGCAGTTCGACAGTGAACACTGAAGCTTTCTTT.

This clonotype was seen many times. This sequence joins TRBV6-5 and TRBJ1-4; D possibly corresponds to TRBD1 (6 bases). Trimming stripped 0 bases from V and 8 bases from J, with 19 bases between. The CDR3 consists of 17 residues. Germline CDR1 MNHEY, CDR2 SVGAGI. CDR3 region: CASSYSGWQGSGEKLFF. CDR3 DNA sequence: TGTGCCAGCAGTTACTCGGGTTGGCAGGGGAGCGGAGAAAAACTGTTTTTT.

This clonotype was seen a handful of times. V is TRBV5-8 and J is TRBJ1-1; 10 nucleotides agree with TRBD1. The ends lost 3 bases at V and 4 bases at J; junction bases unmatched: 3. Germline-derived CDR1 and CDR2 are SGHTS and YDEGEE. The CDR3 consists of 14 residues. CDR3 region: CASSWGTGATEAFF. The DNA of the CDR3 is TGTGCCAGCAGCTGGGGGACAGGGGCCACTGAAGCTTTCTTT.

This clonotype was counted ten times or more. CDR3 bases: TGTGCCAGCAGCCTAAGGAGCACTAGCGGGGGTAACCGCCCCAACAATGAGCAGTTCTTC. The encoded protein is CASSLRSTSGGNRPNNEQFF. The V call is TRBV21-1, the J call TRBJ2-1; the listed D gene, TRBD2, was not tested against the DNA. TRBV21-1 is a recognized pseudogene. The CDR3 runs 20 residues.

This clonotype has a count of ten or more. The chain carries TRBV16 and TRBJ1-3; TRBD1 is a possible D gene (6 bases). This CDR3 comprises 15 residues. The V and J ends lost 4 bases and 2 bases respectively, with 12 bases between them. CDR1 is KGHSY, CDR2 FQNENV, per germline. CDR3 protein: CASSRQQGTGNTIYF. The CDR3 DNA reads TGTGCCAGCAGCCGCCAACAGGGTACTGGAAACACCATATATTTT.

This clonotype was detected many times. The rearrangement uses TRBV20-1 and TRBJ1-5; 7 positions match TRBD1. J was trimmed by 6 bases and V by 0 bases; bases with no gene match: 5. In germline, CDR1 is DFQATT, CDR2 SNEGSKA (reference sequence). The CDR3 loop spans 14 amino acids. The CDR3 region is CSARDHGTVQPQHF. CDR3 sequence (DNA): TGCAGTGCTAGAGATCATGGGACAGTTCAGCCCCAGCATTTT.

This clonotype occurred many times. The CDR3 coding sequence is TGCAGTGCTGGGCCCAGCTCCTACGAGCAGTACTTC. Translating gives CSAGPSSYEQYF. The chain has TRBV20-1 and TRBJ2-7; D ambiguous. V was trimmed by 5 bases and J by 0 bases, leaving 8 bases between them. There are 12 residues in the CDR3. CDR1 is DFQATT and CDR2 is SNEGSKA in the germline V gene (reference sequence).

With regard to this clonotype: A much larger clone lies a single base off, so this may be a read error. The CDR3 does not end in the conserved phenylalanine or tryptophan, so this is likely a read error. V is TRBV7-2 and J is TRBJ2-4, with TRBD2 as a possible D gene (5 bases). Germline V lookup: CDR1 SGHTA, CDR2 FQGNSA. The CDR3 is 11 amino acids. Trimming shortened V by 5 bases and J by 13 bases, and 12 bases separated the two germline ends. The CDR3 DNA is TGTGCCAGCAGCCCCGGAGCGGCCCAGTACTGC. Encoded protein: CASSPGAAQYC.

This clonotype was observed at least ten times. The chain has TRBV5-1 and TRBJ2-5, with 11 positions matching TRBD2. Germline assignment: CDR1 SGHRS and CDR2 YFSETQ. The length of the CDR3 is 16 residues. With V trimmed by 0 bases and J by 6 bases, 7 bases remained unmatched. Here the CDR3 reads CASSLGPSSGRKTQYF. The CDR3 nucleotides are TGCGCCAGCAGCTTGGGGCCATCTAGCGGGAGGAAGACCCAGTACTTC.

This clonotype showed up many times. The chain is built from TRBV15 and TRBJ1-1, with a weak D call TRBD1 (6 bases). CDR3 length equals 14 residues. V lost 1 base and J 3 bases, leaving 9 bases between the germline ends. CDR1 and CDR2 (germline): LNHNV, YYDKDF (reference sequence). This CDR3 reads CATSRAKGDTEAFF. The DNA of the CDR3 is TGTGCCACCAGCAGAGCAAAGGGGGACACTGAAGCTTTCTTT.

This clonotype was seen at least ten times. The gene calls are TRBV5-1 and TRBJ1-4; D not resolved. The germline gives CDR1 SGHRS, CDR2 YFSETQ. The CDR3 consists of 15 residues. The V end lost 0 bases, the J end lost 6 bases, and 12 bases lay between the germline ends. CDR3 DNA sequence: TGCGCCAGCAGCTTGGTCCAGGCCCCCCATGAAAAACTGTTTTTT. Translated: CASSLVQAPHEKLFF.

Ten or more counts support this clonotype. The J gene is TRBJ2-2, the V gene TRBV29-1, with D maybe TRBD1 (6 bases). V was shortened by 6 bases and J by 6 bases, with 17 bases between the two germline ends. Germline V gives CDR1 SQVTM, CDR2 ANQGSEA. The CDR3 covers 14 residues. The CDR3 loop is CSVEYTRGAGELFF. As DNA, the CDR3 is TGCAGCGTAGAGTACACCAGGGGTGCCGGGGAGCTGTTTTTT.